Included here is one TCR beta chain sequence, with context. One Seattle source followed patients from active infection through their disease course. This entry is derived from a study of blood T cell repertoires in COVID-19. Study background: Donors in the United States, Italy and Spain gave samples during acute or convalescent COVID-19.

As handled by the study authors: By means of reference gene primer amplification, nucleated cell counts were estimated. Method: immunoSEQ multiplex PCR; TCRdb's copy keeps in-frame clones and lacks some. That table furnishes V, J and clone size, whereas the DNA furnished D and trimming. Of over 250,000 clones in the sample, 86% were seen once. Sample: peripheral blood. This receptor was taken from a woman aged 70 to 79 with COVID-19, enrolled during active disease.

The CDR3 sequence is CASSLDQGPDGYTF. CDR3 in DNA: TGTGCCAGCAGCTTAGATCAGGGTCCGGATGGCTACACCTTC. The chain is built from TRBV7-8 and TRBJ1-2; D perhaps matches TRBD1 (5 bases). With 1 base removed from V and 6 bases from J, the gap between germline ends came to 12 bases. The CDR3 is 14 residues long. Germline CDR1 is SGHVS and CDR2 is FQNEAQ.